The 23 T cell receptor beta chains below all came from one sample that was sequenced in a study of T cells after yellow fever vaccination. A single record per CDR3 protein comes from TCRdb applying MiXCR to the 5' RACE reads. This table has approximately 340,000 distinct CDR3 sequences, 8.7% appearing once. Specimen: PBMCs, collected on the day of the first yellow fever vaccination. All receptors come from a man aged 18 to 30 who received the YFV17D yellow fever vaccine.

Here the CDR3 DNA reads TGTGCCAGCAGCCGACGGACAGGGCGGGAGACCCAGTACTTC. The encoded protein is CASSRRTGRETQYF. The J gene is TRBJ2-5, the V gene TRBV14, with TRBD1 matching over 8 bases. V shed 4 bases and J 5 bases; nucleotides not matched to a gene: 6. The germline CDR1 and CDR2 sequences are SGHDN and FVKESK. This CDR3 has 14 amino acids. Full variable domain (outside the CDR3, taken from reference TRBV14 and TRBJ2-5): EAGVTQFPSHSVIEKGQTVTLRCDPISGHDNLYWYRRVMGKEIKFLLHFVKESKQDESGMPNNRFLAERTGGTYSTLKVQPAELEDSGVYFCASSRRTGRETQYFGPGTRLLVL.

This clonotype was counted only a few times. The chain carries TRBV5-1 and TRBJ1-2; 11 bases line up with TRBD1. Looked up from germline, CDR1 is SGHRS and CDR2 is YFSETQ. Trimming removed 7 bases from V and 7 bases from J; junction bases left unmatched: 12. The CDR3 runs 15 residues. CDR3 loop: CASRNLGTGGIGYTF. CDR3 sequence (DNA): TGCGCCAGCCGAAATCTAGGGACAGGGGGAATTGGCTACACCTTC.

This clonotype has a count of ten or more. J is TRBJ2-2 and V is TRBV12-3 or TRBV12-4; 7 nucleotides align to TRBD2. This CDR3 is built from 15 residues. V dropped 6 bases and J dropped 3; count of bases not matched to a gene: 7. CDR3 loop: CASSPRGLDTGELFF. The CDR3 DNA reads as TGTGCCAGCAGCCCGCGGGGGTTGGACACCGGGGAGCTGTTTTTT.

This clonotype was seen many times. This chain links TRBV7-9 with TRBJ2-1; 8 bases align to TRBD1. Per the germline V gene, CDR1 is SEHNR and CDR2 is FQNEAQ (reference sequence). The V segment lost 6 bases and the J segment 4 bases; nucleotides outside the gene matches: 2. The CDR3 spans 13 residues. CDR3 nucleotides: TGTGCCAGCAGGGGGACAGGATACAATGAGCAGTTCTTC. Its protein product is CASRGTGYNEQFF.

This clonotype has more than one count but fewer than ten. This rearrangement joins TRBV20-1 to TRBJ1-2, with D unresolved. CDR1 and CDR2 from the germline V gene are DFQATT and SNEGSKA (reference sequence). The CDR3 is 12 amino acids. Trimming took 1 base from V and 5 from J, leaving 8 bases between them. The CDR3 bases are TGCAGTGCTAGAGCCGGGGTTTATGGCTACACCTTC. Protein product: CSARAGVYGYTF.

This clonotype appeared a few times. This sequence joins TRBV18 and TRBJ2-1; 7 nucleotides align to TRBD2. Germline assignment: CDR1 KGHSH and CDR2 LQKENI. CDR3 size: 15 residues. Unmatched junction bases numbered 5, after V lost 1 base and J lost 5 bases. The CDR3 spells CASSPLTSPNNEQFF. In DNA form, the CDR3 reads TGTGCCAGCTCACCACTGACTAGCCCCAACAATGAGCAGTTCTTC.

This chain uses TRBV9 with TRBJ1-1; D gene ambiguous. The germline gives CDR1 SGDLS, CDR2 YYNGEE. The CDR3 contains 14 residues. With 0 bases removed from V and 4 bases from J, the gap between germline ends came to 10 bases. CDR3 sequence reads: CASSVGGRGTEAFF. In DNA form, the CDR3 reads TGTGCCAGCAGCGTAGGAGGAAGAGGCACTGAAGCTTTCTTT.

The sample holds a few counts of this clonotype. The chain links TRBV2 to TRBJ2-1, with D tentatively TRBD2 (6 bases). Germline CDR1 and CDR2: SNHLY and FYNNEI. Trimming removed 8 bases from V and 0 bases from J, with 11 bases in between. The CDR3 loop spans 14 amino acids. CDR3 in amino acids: CASLRGSSYNEQFF. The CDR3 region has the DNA TGTGCCAGCCTCCGGGGGAGCTCCTACAATGAGCAGTTCTTC.

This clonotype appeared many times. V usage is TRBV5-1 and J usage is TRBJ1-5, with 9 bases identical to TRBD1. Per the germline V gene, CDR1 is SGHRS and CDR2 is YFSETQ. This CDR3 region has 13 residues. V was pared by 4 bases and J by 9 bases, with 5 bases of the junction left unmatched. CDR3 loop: CASSTGGGGPQHF. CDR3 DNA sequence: TGCGCCAGCAGCACAGGGGGCGGGGGGCCCCAGCATTTT.

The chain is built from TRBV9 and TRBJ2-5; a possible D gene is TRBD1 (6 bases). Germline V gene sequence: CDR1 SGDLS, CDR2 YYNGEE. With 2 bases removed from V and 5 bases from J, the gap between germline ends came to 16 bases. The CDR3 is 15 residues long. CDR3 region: CASSVETGLGETQYF. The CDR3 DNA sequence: TGTGCCAGCAGCGTTGAGACAGGTCTTGGGGAGACCCAGTACTTC.

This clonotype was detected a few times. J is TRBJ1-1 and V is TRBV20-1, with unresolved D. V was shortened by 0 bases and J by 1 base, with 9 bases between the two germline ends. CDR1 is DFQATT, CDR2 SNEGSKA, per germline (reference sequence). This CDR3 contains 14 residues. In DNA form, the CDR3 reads TGCAGTGCTAGAGAAGGGCTGAGGAACACTGAAGCTTTCTTT. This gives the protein CSAREGLRNTEAFF.

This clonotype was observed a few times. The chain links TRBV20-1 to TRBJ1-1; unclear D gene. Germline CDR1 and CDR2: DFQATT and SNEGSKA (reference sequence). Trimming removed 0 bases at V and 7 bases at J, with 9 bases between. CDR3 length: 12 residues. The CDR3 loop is CSARDRPDEAFF. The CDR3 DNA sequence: TGCAGTGCTAGAGATCGACCTGATGAAGCTTTCTTT.

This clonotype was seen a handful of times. This chain's CDR3 is CASRIQGPNQPQHF. For the CDR3, the DNA is TGTGCCAGTAGGATACAGGGGCCCAATCAGCCCCAGCATTTT. The chain employs TRBV19 and TRBJ1-5, with TRBD1 identical over 7 bases. This CDR3 comprises 14 residues. The junction had 5 bases not matched to a gene; V was cut back by 6 bases and J by 3 bases. Germline V gene lookup returns CDR1 LNHDA and CDR2 SQIVND (reference sequence). The whole variable domain, remainder taken from reference TRBV19 and TRBJ1-5, is DGGITQSPKYLFRKEGQNVTLSCEQNLNHDAMYWYRQDPGQGLRLIYYSQIVNDFQKGDIAEGYSVSREKKESFPLTVTSAQKNPTAFYLCASRIQGPNQPQHFGDGTRLSIL.

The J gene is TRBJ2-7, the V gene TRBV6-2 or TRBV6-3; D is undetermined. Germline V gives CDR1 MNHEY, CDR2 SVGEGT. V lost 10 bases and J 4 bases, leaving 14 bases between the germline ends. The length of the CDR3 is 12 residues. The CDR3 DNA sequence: TGTGCCACCACTTCCCCTCGGTACGAGCAGTACTTC. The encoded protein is CATTSPRYEQYF.

CDR3: CASHPPSGGYNEQFF. CDR3 DNA: TGTGCCAGCCACCCCCCCAGCGGGGGGTACAATGAGCAGTTCTTC. The chain joins TRBV12-3 or TRBV12-4 to TRBJ2-1, with 9 bases aligning to TRBD2. J was trimmed by 4 bases and V by 8 bases; bases with no gene match: 9. The length of the CDR3 is 15 residues.

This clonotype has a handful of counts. The CDR3 DNA follows: TGTGCCAGCAGCTTGGGGGCGGCCGGCAATGAGCAGTTCTTC. Residues: CASSLGAAGNEQFF. The chain links TRBV5-6 to TRBJ2-1, with D uncertain. Per germline, CDR1 SGHDT and CDR2 YYEEEE. The CDR3 loop spans 14 amino acids. The ends were cut back, 0 bases at V and 6 bases at J, with 10 bases in the middle. The whole variable domain, remainder taken from reference TRBV5-6 and TRBJ2-1, is DAGVTQSPTHLIKTRGQQVTLRCSPKSGHDTVSWYQQALGQGPQFIFQYYEEEERQRGNFPDRFSGHQFPNYSSELNVNALLLGDSALYLCASSLGAAGNEQFFGPGTRLTVL.

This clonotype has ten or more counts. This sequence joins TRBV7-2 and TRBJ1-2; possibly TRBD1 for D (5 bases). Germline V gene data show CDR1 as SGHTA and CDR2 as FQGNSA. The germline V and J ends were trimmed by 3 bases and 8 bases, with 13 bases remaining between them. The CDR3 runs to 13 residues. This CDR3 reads CASSFGRAGGYTF. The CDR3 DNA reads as TGTGCCAGCAGCTTTGGCAGGGCCGGGGGCTACACCTTC.

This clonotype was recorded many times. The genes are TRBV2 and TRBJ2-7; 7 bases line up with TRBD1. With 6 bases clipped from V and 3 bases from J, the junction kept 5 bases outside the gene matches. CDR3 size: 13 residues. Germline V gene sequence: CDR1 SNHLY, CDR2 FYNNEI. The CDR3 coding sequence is TGTGCCAGCAGCGACAGGGTAATCTACGAGCAGTACGTC. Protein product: CASSDRVIYEQYV.

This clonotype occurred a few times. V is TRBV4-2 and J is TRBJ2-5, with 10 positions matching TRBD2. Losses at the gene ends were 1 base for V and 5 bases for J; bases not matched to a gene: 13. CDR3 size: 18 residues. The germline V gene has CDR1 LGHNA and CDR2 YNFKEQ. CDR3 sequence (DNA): TGTGCCAGCAGCCAAGCAACTTCCCGAGCGGGGGGGCAGGAGACCCAGTACTTC. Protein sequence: CASSQATSRAGGQETQYF.

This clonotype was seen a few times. CDR3 nucleotides: TGTGCCAGCTCACTGGGACAGGTTACCTACGAGCAGTACGTC. Its translation: CASSLGQVTYEQYV. The gene calls are TRBV18 and TRBJ2-7, with 8 bases matching TRBD1. Trimming cost V 4 bases and J 2 bases; bases outside gene matches: 4. The CDR3 extends over 14 amino acids. Per germline, CDR1 KGHSH and CDR2 LQKENI.

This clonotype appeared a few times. Here the CDR3 reads CSARMAASGNTIYF. In DNA form, the CDR3 reads TGCAGTGCTAGAATGGCAGCCTCTGGAAACACCATATATTTT. This chain connects TRBV20-1 to TRBJ1-3, with no clear D. Germline V CDR1 and CDR2: DFQATT, SNEGSKA (reference sequence). This CDR3 spans 14 amino acids. V lost 2 bases, J lost 0 bases, and 8 bases lay in between.

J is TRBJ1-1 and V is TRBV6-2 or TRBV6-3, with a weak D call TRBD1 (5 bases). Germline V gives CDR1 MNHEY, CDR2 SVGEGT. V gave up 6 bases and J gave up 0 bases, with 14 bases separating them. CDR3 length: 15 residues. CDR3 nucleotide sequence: TGTGCCAGCAGCCTCGGAGGGGCCTTGAACACTGAAGCTTTCTTT. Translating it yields CASSLGGALNTEAFF.

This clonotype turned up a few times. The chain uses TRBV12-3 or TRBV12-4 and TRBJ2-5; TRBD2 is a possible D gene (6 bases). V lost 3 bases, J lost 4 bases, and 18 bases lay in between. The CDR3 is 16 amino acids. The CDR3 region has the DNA TGTGCCAGCAGTTTCGATGCTAGCGCCCCCAGAGAGACCCAGTACTTC. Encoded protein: CASSFDASAPRETQYF.